These 2 T cell receptor beta chains came from one sample sequenced in a study of PD-1 blockade in classical Hodgkin lymphoma. The time point was: newly diagnosed, previously untreated cHL patient sample. Profiled with immunoSEQ multiplex PCR; TCRdb holds only in-frame clones, not every one. The sample consists of tens of thousands of clones, approximately 90% of them appearing once. Sequenced input: peripheral blood mononuclear cells (PBMCs). The receptor source for this set is a human donor with classical Hodgkin lymphoma.

The V call is TRBV15, the J call TRBJ2-7, with unresolved D. The CDR3 loop spans 10 amino acids. V lost 8 bases to trimming and J lost 6 bases, with 8 bases between them. From germline, CDR1 is LNHNV and CDR2 YYDKDF (reference sequence). CDR3 coding DNA: TGTGCCACCCGACCTGGCGAGCAGTACGTC. It specifies CATRPGEQYV.

The V call is TRBV5-4, the J call TRBJ2-3; a weak D match, TRBD2 (6 bases). The CDR3 runs to 15 residues. Trimming removed 2 bases from V and 1 base from J, with 11 bases in between. Germline lookup yields CDR1 SGHNT and CDR2 YYREEE (reference sequence). CDR3 sequence reads: CASSFGGTGTDTQYF. The CDR3 DNA is TGTGCCAGCAGCTTCGGGGGAACGGGCACAGATACGCAGTATTTT.